This passage covers 9 T cell receptor beta chains from one sample sequenced in a study of blood T cell repertoires in COVID-19. Only in-frame clones appear in the TCRdb table, and some are missing; sequencing was by immunoSEQ multiplex PCR. The table records over 150,000 clones, roughly 82% of them present only once. The sample taken for sequencing was PBMCs or T cells enriched from blood (not recorded which). The receptors were gathered from a man aged 40-49 years who had recovered from COVID-19.

The CDR3 DNA follows: TGCGCCAGCAGCCCGACCCTGAGACTCCCGAGGGGCTACACCTTC. It translates to CASSPTLRLPRGYTF. This chain links TRBV4-3 with TRBJ1-2; D uncertain. Germline V gives CDR1 LGHNA, CDR2 YSLEER. V gave up 4 bases and J gave up 8 bases, with 20 bases separating them. The CDR3 has 15 residues.

The chain couples TRBV28 to TRBJ2-1; D is undetermined. CDR1 MDHEN and CDR2 SYDVKM come from the germline V gene. This CDR3 is 12 amino acids long. Trimming removed 2 bases from V and 6 bases from J, with 5 bases in between. In nucleotides, the CDR3 is TGTGCCAGCAGTTTACTCCTCAATGAGCAGTTCTTC. Amino acids: CASSLLLNEQFF.

The J gene is TRBJ2-5, the V gene TRBV24-1, with D possibly matching TRBD2 (6 bases). Per germline, CDR1 KGHDR and CDR2 SFDVKD. Trimming stripped 5 bases from V and 4 bases from J, with 13 bases between. This CDR3 contains 14 residues. DNA for the CDR3: TGTGCCACCAGTGGCGGGGTTTCAAGAGAGACCCAGTACTTC. Protein product: CATSGGVSRETQYF.

This chain's CDR3 is CASSYKSYEQYF. The CDR3, as DNA: TGTGCCAGCAGCTACAAGTCCTACGAGCAGTACTTC. The rearrangement links TRBV7-9 to TRBJ2-7; D call uncertain. Germline CDR1 is SEHNR and CDR2 is FQNEAQ (reference sequence). CDR3 length: 12 residues. Trimming cost V 4 bases and J 1 base, with 5 bases left between them.

This chain connects TRBV6-5 to TRBJ2-4; perhaps TRBD1 as D (6 bases). Trimming shortened V by 2 bases and J by 6 bases, and 11 bases separated the two germline ends. The CDR3 totals 14 residues. CDR1 and CDR2 from the germline V gene are MNHEY and SVGAGI. The CDR3 DNA reads as TGTGCCAGCAGTTACGGGGGCGCGGGAAACATTCAGTACTTC. Translation: CASSYGGAGNIQYF.

The CDR3 is CASSLPGTATGYTF. In DNA, the CDR3 is TGTGCCAGCAGCTTGCCCGGGACAGCCACTGGCTACACCTTC. V gene TRBV5-6 combines with J gene TRBJ1-2, with 7 bases aligning to TRBD1. Germline assignment: CDR1 SGHDT and CDR2 YYEEEE. Germline trimming cut 1 base from V and 7 bases from J; bases unmatched to any gene: 7. The CDR3 consists of 14 residues.

The chain couples TRBV5-8 to TRBJ2-7; 9 positions agree with TRBD1. Germline CDR1 SGHTS, CDR2 YDEGEE. The CDR3 sequence is 15 residues long. After removal of 4 bases from V and 4 bases from J, the junction contained 9 bases not matched to a gene. The CDR3 nucleotides read TGTGCCAGCAGCCAAACCGGGACAGGGCGGTACGAGCAGTACGTC. Protein sequence: CASSQTGTGRYEQYV.

The chain couples TRBV5-1 to TRBJ2-1; possible D gene TRBD2, 5 bases. The CDR3 spans 12 residues. CDR1 is SGHRS and CDR2 is YFSETQ in the germline V gene. V gave up 7 bases and J gave up 1 base, with 6 bases separating them. CDR3 residues: CASRGSYNEQFF. In nucleotides, the CDR3 is TGCGCCAGCCGGGGATCCTACAATGAGCAGTTCTTC.

The chain employs TRBV11-2 and TRBJ1-6; no reliable D call. The germline V and J ends were trimmed by 6 bases and 0 bases, with 6 bases remaining between them. Germline CDR1 SGHAT, CDR2 FQNNGV. The CDR3 is 14 residues long. The CDR3 spells CASRSSSYNSPLHF. The CDR3 nucleotides are TGTGCCAGCAGATCCAGCTCCTATAATTCACCCCTCCACTTT.